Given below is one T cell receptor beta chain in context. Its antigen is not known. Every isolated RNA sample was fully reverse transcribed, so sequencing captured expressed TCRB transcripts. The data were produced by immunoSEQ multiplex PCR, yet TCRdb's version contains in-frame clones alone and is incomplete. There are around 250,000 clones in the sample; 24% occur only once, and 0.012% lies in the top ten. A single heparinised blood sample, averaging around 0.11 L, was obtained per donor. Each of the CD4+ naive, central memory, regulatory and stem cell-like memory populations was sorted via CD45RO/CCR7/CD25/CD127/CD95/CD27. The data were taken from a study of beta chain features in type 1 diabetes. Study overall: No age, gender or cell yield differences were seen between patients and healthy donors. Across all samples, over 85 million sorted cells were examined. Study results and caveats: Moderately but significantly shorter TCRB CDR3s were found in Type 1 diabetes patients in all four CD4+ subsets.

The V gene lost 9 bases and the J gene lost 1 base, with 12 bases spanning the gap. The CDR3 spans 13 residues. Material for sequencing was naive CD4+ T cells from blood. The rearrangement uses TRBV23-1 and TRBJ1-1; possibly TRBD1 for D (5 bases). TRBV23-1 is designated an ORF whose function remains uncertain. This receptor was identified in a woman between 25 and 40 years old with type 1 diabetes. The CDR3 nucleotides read TGCGCCAGGTTTACAGGCGAGAACACTGAAGCTTTCTTT. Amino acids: CARFTGENTEAFF.